The rows below give T cell receptor beta chains drawn from one sample of a study of CXCR3 chemokines and chemotherapy response in bladder cancer. TCRdb recomputed calls from the PCR reads with MiXCR, one row per CDR3 protein. The data show about 13,000 distinct CDR3 sequences, roughly an eighth seen once. Sampling was carried out from a patient whose treatment included neoadjuvant chemotherapy. Every receptor here comes from a human donor with bladder cancer that did not respond to neoadjuvant chemotherapy. Both conserved end residues are part of each CDR3. D genes are given only for firm matches.

>TRBJ2-7|TRBV18|TRBD2
CASSPQRGGYEQYF
>TRBJ2-2|TRBV12-3/TRBV12-4|TRBD1
CASSQTGVTGELFF
>TRBJ1-2|TRBV19|TRBD1
CASSIPPGQARANYGYTF
>TRBJ2-5|TRBV29-1|.
CSVRGAARAQYF
>TRBJ2-5|TRBV18|.
CASSSGQQETQYF
>TRBJ2-1|TRBV20-1|TRBD2
CSARDPSGGANEQFF
>TRBJ1-5|TRBV7-9|.
CASSLESNQPQHF
>TRBJ1-1|TRBV12-3/TRBV12-4|.
CASSPYMNTEAFF
>TRBJ2-7|TRBV6-2/TRBV6-3|TRBD1
CASSYPGTGAYEQYF
>TRBJ1-4|TRBV29-1|.
CSSGGRPGATNEKLFF
>TRBJ2-1|TRBV27|.
CASSLVGRDEFF
>TRBJ1-1|TRBV6-1|.
CASSLGRLMNTEAFF
>TRBJ2-3|TRBV19|.
CASRGQNTDTQYF
>TRBJ2-7|TRBV6-6|.
CASSHPQGYEQYF
>TRBJ2-1|TRBV27|TRBD2
CASVTRGLAGGYEQFF
>TRBJ1-6|TRBV27|TRBD1
CASSLDRGPGSPLHF
>TRBJ2-2|TRBV5-6|.
CASSVWTAVNTGELFF
>TRBJ2-7|TRBV7-2|.
CASSLVGDTKEQYF
>TRBJ1-3|TRBV6-6|TRBD1
CASSLDRGLNTIYF
>TRBJ2-7|TRBV18|.
CASSLSGVRGYEQYF